This T cell receptor (beta chain) was captured in a study of CD8 T cells in ankylosing spondylitis (dated by TCRdb to about 2017). In terms of the full investigation: The study profiled T cell receptor beta repertoires in healthy donors and ankylosing spondylitis patients to find disease-linked TCR variants. In total, the full study cohort was made up of 108 healthy donors and some 26 ankylosing spondylitis patients. Peripheral blood was sampled, and synovial fluid was additionally collected from ankylosing spondylitis patients. Study-wide conclusions, independent of this receptor: The disease-linked clones were reported as significantly enriched in matched synovial fluid samples from ankylosing spondylitis patients. In peripheral blood, the disease-linked clones were found at relatively low frequencies and had a CD8+ phenotype. Some of the motif variants had been reported before in the synovial fluid and blood of reactive arthritis patients, a finding that suggests common disease-initiation mechanisms. Blood from ankylosing spondylitis patients appeared to be characterized by a TCR beta motif composed of roughly 8 highly homologous amino acid variants.

V is pared back by 7 bases and J by 1 base, with 13 bases lying between the germline termini. Reading the germline V gene gives CDR1 SGHDN and CDR2 FVKESK. Reading from cysteine to phenylalanine, the CDR3 counts 14 amino acids. Just the 42-base CDR3 DNA is kept, in frame starting at base 1. The run used an Illumina HiSeq 2500. Quantitative 5'-RACE with molecular barcodes was the method used to prepare the TCR beta libraries. For the original study's pipeline: A new computational method based on a probabilistic model of VDJ rearrangement was used to identify disease-linked TCR variants. Clones were called with MiXCR by TCRdb after fastp trimmed the public reads at Q25, and only in-frame beta chains were retained. One record per CDR3 amino acid sequence lists the most common genes and DNA. What appears here as the V and J calls and clone size reflects TCRdb's work, not the paper's. This sample lists more than 300,000 distinct CDR3 sequences; around 10% were detected once. In total, the top ten clones hold about a tenth of the sample.

This clonotype was seen at least ten times. The antigen it binds to is not known. Base-call qualities are not available, and no considerably larger clone is one nucleotide away. The sample taken for sequencing was blood, either unsorted or a sorted T cell fraction (not recorded which). This clonotype was obtained from a female donor with ankylosing spondylitis or in good health (not recorded which). The receptor chain draws on TRBV14 and TRBJ2-5; TRBD1 could be the D gene, as 5 bases match. Here is the DNA: TGTGCCAGCAAAGGTCGACAGCCCCAAGAGACCCAGTACTTC. This yields the protein CASKGRQPQETQYF.